Following are 8 T cell receptor beta chains from one sample sequenced in a study of T cell responses to AZD1222 COVID-19 vaccine. Sequencing was performed with immunoSEQ multiplex PCR; in TCRdb, only in-frame clones are kept and a portion is missing. The sample consists of just over 150,000 clones, about nine tenths of them appearing once. Sample: peripheral blood, taken on day 0 of AZD1222 vaccination. The receptors here all came from an adult in good health.

The chain uses TRBV14 and TRBJ1-1, with 11 bases identical to TRBD1. CDR1 and CDR2 from the germline V gene are SGHDN and FVKESK. J was trimmed by 6 bases and V by 4 bases; bases with no gene match: 1. The CDR3 length is 13 residues. The CDR3 DNA reads as TGTGCCAGCAGCCGGGACAGGGGGTCTGAAGCTTTCTTT. This gives the protein CASSRDRGSEAFF.

V usage is TRBV4-1 and J usage is TRBJ1-1; a weak D match, TRBD1 (5 bases). The CDR3 loop spans 14 amino acids. Germline V gene lookup returns CDR1 MGHRA and CDR2 YSYEKL. Trimming removed 2 bases from V and 6 bases from J, with 13 bases in between. CDR3 bases: TGCGCCAGCAGCCAATATCCAGGGAAGTCTGAAGCTTTCTTT. Amino acid sequence: CASSQYPGKSEAFF.

V gene TRBV5-4 combines with J gene TRBJ2-1, with 14 bases aligning to TRBD2. The length of the CDR3 is 16 residues. V lost 2 bases, J lost 9 bases, and 7 bases stayed unmatched. Germline V gene data show CDR1 as SGHNT and CDR2 as YYREEE (reference sequence). CDR3 amino acids: CASSFPGLAGVREQFF. The CDR3 DNA is TGTGCCAGCAGCTTTCCGGGACTAGCGGGAGTACGTGAGCAGTTCTTC.

This chain links TRBV13 with TRBJ1-2; D perhaps matches TRBD1 (6 bases). V dropped 5 bases and J dropped 6 bases, with 16 bases sitting between them. Per the germline V gene, CDR1 is PRHDT and CDR2 is FYEKMQ (reference sequence). This CDR3 has 14 amino acids. The CDR3 spells CASSANTGTNGYTF. In DNA, the CDR3 is TGTGCCAGCAGCGCCAATACAGGGACTAATGGCTACACCTTC.

CDR3 loop: CASSFRTDNEQFF. CDR3 in DNA: TGTGCCAGCAGCTTCAGGACAGACAATGAGCAGTTCTTC. The chain links TRBV7-3 to TRBJ2-1; tentatively, D is TRBD1 (6 bases). Germline V gene sequence: CDR1 SGHTA, CDR2 FQGTGA. V was pared by 3 bases and J by 5 bases, with 8 bases between. The CDR3 loop spans 13 amino acids.

The rearrangement links TRBV27 to TRBJ2-3, with 15 positions matching TRBD2. The J segment lost 4 bases and the V segment lost 5 bases, leaving 4 bases of the junction unmatched. In germline, CDR1 is MNHEY, CDR2 SMNVEV (reference sequence). This CDR3 is built from 16 residues. The CDR3 coding sequence is TGTGCCAGCAGTCCTGGGACTAGCGGGAGGTCAGATACGCAGTATTTT. Its protein is CASSPGTSGRSDTQYF.

The J gene is TRBJ2-1, the V gene TRBV19; 8 bases are shared with TRBD2. The CDR3 is 16 residues long. V lost 7 bases, J lost 6 bases, and 14 bases stayed unmatched. Germline values: CDR1 LNHDA, CDR2 SQIVND (reference sequence). The CDR3 coding sequence is TGTGCCAGTACCGATCCCGGGGGGGCCATGTCCAATGAGCAGTTCTTC. Translating gives CASTDPGGAMSNEQFF.

The DNA for the CDR3 is TGCGCCAGCAGCCAAGATATGACGCCACCTAGGAAGGAAAAACTGTTTTTT. Its protein is CASSQDMTPPRKEKLFF. The chain recombines TRBV4-3 with TRBJ1-4, with unresolved D. This CDR3 spans 17 amino acids. The V gene lost 0 bases and the J gene lost 8 bases, with 19 bases spanning the gap. Germline V lookup: CDR1 LGHNA, CDR2 YSLEER.